The 22 T cell receptor beta chains listed next were all sequenced from one sample in a study of read filtering for tumor transcriptome and immune sequencing (dated by TCRdb to about 2020). Sequenced using an Illumina HiSeq 4000. The Immunoverse kit was used to build TCR libraries from 400 ng RNA, with molecular barcoded adaptors covering alpha/delta and beta/gamma chains. TCRdb reanalyzed the raw reads on its own, using fastp at Q25 for trimming and MiXCR for clone calling, and kept in-frame beta chains. Each entry merges the rows of one CDR3 protein and shows their most common DNA and genes. The sample table lists roughly 130,000 distinct CDR3 sequences, around 13% of them with a count of one. Roughly 9.6% of the sample rests with the top ten. Input material: a population of CD138-negative cells sorted from bone marrow. The intended sense of this specimen's cell subset or site label: bone marrow mononuclear cells depleted of CD138+ plasma/myeloma cells by negative magnetic selection. These receptors came from a donor at least 40 years old with multiple myeloma.

This clonotype was recorded many times. V gene TRBV11-2 combines with J gene TRBJ2-5, with TRBD2 matching 9 bases. Trimming removed 0 bases from V and 5 bases from J; junction bases left unmatched: 13. Germline V lookup: CDR1 SGHAT, CDR2 FQNNGV. The CDR3 length is 18 residues. Written as DNA, the CDR3 is TGTGCCAGCAGCTTAGATGGCGGGAGGGCCGTGCTGAGGGAGACCCAGTACTTC. Translated, it gives CASSLDGGRAVLRETQYF.

The CDR3 DNA reads TGTGCCAGCAGATTAACGGGACCAAAAGAGCCCCAAGAGACCCAGTACTTC. Translating it yields CASRLTGPKEPQETQYF. This rearrangement joins TRBV21-1 to TRBJ2-5; the tabulated D call, TRBD1, remains unverified against the DNA. TRBV21-1 counts as a pseudogene. The CDR3 is 17 amino acids.

V usage is TRBV7-2 and J usage is TRBJ2-7; 8 bases are a match to TRBD1. CDR1 is SGHTA and CDR2 is FQGNSA in the germline V gene. There are 15 residues in the CDR3. V lost 5 bases to trimming and J lost 3 bases; unmatched junction nucleotides: 9. CDR3 residues: CASSPVRGRNYEQYF. In nucleotides, the CDR3 is TGTGCCAGCAGCCCGGTCAGGGGGCGAAACTACGAGCAGTACTTC.

Regarding this clonotype: A read error may be the cause here, since a much bigger clone is one base away. The chain is built from TRBV30 and TRBJ2-1; tentative D call: TRBD1 (5 bases). This CDR3 contains 12 residues. Germline V CDR1 and CDR2: GTSNPN, SVGIG (reference sequence). CDR3 amino acids: CAWRMGPNGQFF. The DNA for the CDR3 is TGTGCCTGGAGGATGGGGCCCAATGGGCAGTTCTTC.

This clonotype was detected only a few times. The CDR3 end shows no conserved phenylalanine or tryptophan, and so a read error is likely. This chain uses TRBV12-3 or TRBV12-4 with TRBJ2-3; D gene ambiguous. V gave up 1 base and J gave up 1 base, with 3 bases separating them. The CDR3 loop spans 13 amino acids. CDR3 region: CASSLEGTDTQYL. For the CDR3, the DNA is TGTGCCAGCAGTTTAGAGGGCACAGATACGCAGTATCTT.

This clonotype was counted many times. The rearrangement links TRBV7-2 to TRBJ1-1; tentatively, D is TRBD1 (6 bases). CDR3 size: 10 residues. V was pared by 10 bases and J by 8 bases, with 11 bases between. Germline V lookup: CDR1 SGHTA, CDR2 FQGNSA. CDR3 loop: CANTGLEAFF. As DNA, the CDR3 is TGTGCCAACACAGGGCTAGAAGCTTTCTTT.

V gene TRBV10-3 combines with J gene TRBJ2-4; tentatively, D is TRBD2 (5 bases). V lost 4 bases, J lost 1 base, and 11 bases lay in between. Looked up from germline, CDR1 is ENHRY and CDR2 is SYGVKD. This CDR3 has 15 residues. Written as DNA, the CDR3 is TGTGCCATCAGTGTTTCTGGAGGTGCCAAAAACATTCAGTACTTC. Its translation is CAISVSGGAKNIQYF.

Details on this clonotype: This may come from a read error, since a much larger clone is one base off. Since no conserved phenylalanine or tryptophan closes the CDR3, a read error is the likely cause. The CDR3 region is CASSGTGANEQYS. CDR3 sequence (DNA): TGTGCCAGCAGTGGGACAGGTGCCAACGAGCAGTACTCC. V is TRBV6-2 or TRBV6-3 and J is TRBJ2-7; 8 positions agree with TRBD1. The CDR3 totals 13 residues. Germline CDR1 and CDR2: MNHEY and SVGEGT. V gave up 5 bases and J gave up 5 bases; unmatched junction bases: 5.

The sample holds many counts of this clonotype. The V call is TRBV20-1, the J call TRBJ2-7; 10 bases map to TRBD2. The CDR3 spans 16 residues. Germline assignment: CDR1 DFQATT and CDR2 SNEGSKA (reference sequence). The V gene end was trimmed by 0 bases and the J gene end by 6 bases; junction bases not matched to a gene: 11. The CDR3 DNA follows: TGCAGTGCTAGAGATATGGAGCGGGAGGGCCGAAGCGAGCAGTACTTC. Translation: CSARDMEREGRSEQYF.

Note on this clonotype: This is likely a read error, given that the CDR3 carries no conserved phenylalanine or tryptophan at its end. The V and J genes are TRBV5-1 and TRBJ2-7, with D perhaps matching TRBD1 (6 bases). Trimming stripped 3 bases from V and 1 base from J, with 8 bases between. Germline values: CDR1 SGHRS, CDR2 YFSETQ. The CDR3 is 13 residues long. This CDR3 is CASSSQGSYEQYL. The CDR3 DNA reads as TGCGCCAGCAGCTCGCAGGGGTCCTACGAGCAGTACCTC.

This clonotype showed up just a few times. The J gene is TRBJ2-3, the V gene TRBV7-2; D is possibly TRBD2 (6 bases). The ends were cut back, 5 bases at V and 2 bases at J, with 8 bases in the middle. The V gene's germline CDR1 is SGHTA and CDR2 FQGNSA. The CDR3 runs 13 residues. The CDR3 sequence: CASSKDYTDTQYF. The CDR3 region has the DNA TGTGCCAGCAGCAAGGACTACACAGATACGCAGTATTTT.

This clonotype was seen a few times. A much larger clone lies one base from this, so it may be a read error. The V and J genes are TRBV6-5 and TRBJ1-1; 7 nucleotides match TRBD1. Germline CDR1 reads MNHEY; CDR2 reads SVGAGI. The CDR3 spans 15 residues. The CDR3 DNA reads as TGTGCCAGCAGTTACTCGGGACAGAGTAATAATGAAACTTTCTTT. Protein product: CASSYSGQSNNETFF.

This clonotype was detected ten times or more. The CDR3 sequence is CSASGLAAYNEQFF. CDR3 sequence (DNA): TGCAGTGCTTCTGGACTAGCGGCCTACAATGAGCAGTTCTTC. The genes are TRBV20-1 and TRBJ2-1; 10 bases are a match to TRBD2. Unmatched junction bases numbered 3, after V lost 5 bases and J lost 2 bases. CDR1 and CDR2 from the germline V gene are DFQATT and SNEGSKA (reference sequence). The CDR3 spans 14 residues.

This clonotype was observed a handful of times. The chain carries TRBV20-1 and TRBJ2-3, with 11 bases identical to TRBD2. The CDR3 totals 15 residues. J was trimmed by 1 base and V by 1 base; bases with no gene match: 1. The germline CDR1 and CDR2 sequences are DFQATT and SNEGSKA (reference sequence). The CDR3 reads CSARVSGRGTDTQYF. The CDR3 DNA reads TGCAGTGCTAGAGTTAGCGGGAGGGGCACAGATACGCAGTATTTT.

There are a few counts of this clonotype. Relative to the germline gene, one junction end is altered; a read error may explain this. The chain couples TRBV19 to TRBJ2-1; D gene ambiguous. Per the germline V gene, CDR1 is LNHDA and CDR2 is SQIVND (reference sequence). CDR3 length equals 16 residues. Here the CDR3 reads CTSSIPGGVPGDEQFF. The CDR3 bases are TGTACCAGTAGTATTCCAGGTGGGGTCCCTGGGGATGAGCAGTTCTTC. Based on the CDR3 plus reference TRBV19 and TRBJ2-1, the full variable domain is DGGITQSPKYLFRKEGQNVTLSCEQNLNHDAMYWYRQDPGQGLRLIYYSQIVNDFQKGDIAEGYSVSREKKESFPLTVTSAQKNPTAFYLCTSSIPGGVPGDEQFFGPGTRLTVL.

This clonotype has ten or more counts. The chain has TRBV11-2 and TRBJ2-1, with D perhaps matching TRBD1 (6 bases). Germline values: CDR1 SGHAT, CDR2 FQNNGV. The CDR3 length is 13 residues. V was pared by 4 bases and J by 2 bases, with 6 bases between. CDR3 DNA sequence: TGTGCCAGCAGCTGGACAGCCTACAATGAGCAGTTCTTC. Protein: CASSWTAYNEQFF.

This clonotype was found many times. The chain carries TRBV7-2 and TRBJ1-6; D possibly corresponds to TRBD1 (5 bases). The germline CDR1 and CDR2 sequences are SGHTA and FQGNSA. The CDR3 is made up of 17 amino acids. Trimming removed 4 bases at V and 6 bases at J, with 19 bases between. DNA of the CDR3: TGTGCCAGCAGCTCCGAAGTAAATCAGGGTGGTAATTCACCCCTCCACTTT. Encoded protein: CASSSEVNQGGNSPLHF.

The genes are TRBV9 and TRBJ2-5, with 7 bases matching TRBD1. CDR1 is SGDLS and CDR2 is YYNGEE in the germline V gene. The CDR3 length is 15 residues. The junction had 7 bases not matched to a gene; V was cut back by 0 bases and J by 5 bases. The CDR3 region has the DNA TGTGCCAGCAGCGTAGGTCCCAGGGGGAAGGAGACCCAGTACTTC. Translation: CASSVGPRGKETQYF.

This chain joins TRBV6-5 and TRBJ2-4, with D hard to call. The CDR3 consists of 13 residues. The V gene lost 5 bases and the J gene lost 5 bases, with 10 bases spanning the gap. CDR1 and CDR2 from the germline V gene are MNHEY and SVGAGI. The DNA of the CDR3 is TGTGCCAGCAGTCCCGAGGCGGAAAACATTCAGTACTTC. Translation: CASSPEAENIQYF.

Note on this clonotype: Just one base apart from a much larger clone, this may be a read error. This chain uses TRBV6-5 with TRBJ1-1; 7 bases are shared with TRBD1. CDR3 length: 14 residues. CDR1 MNHEY and CDR2 SVGAGI come from the germline V gene. This CDR3 reads CASSFDRENTEASF. The CDR3, as DNA: TGTGCCAGCAGTTTCGACAGGGAGAACACTGAAGCTTCCTTT.

The sample holds many counts of this clonotype. The chain combines TRBV7-2 with TRBJ2-6; TRBD2 matches 7 bases. The CDR3 length is 15 residues. Trimming took 5 bases from V and 1 from J; bases not matched to a gene: 2. The germline V gene encodes CDR1 SGHTA and CDR2 FQGNSA. The DNA of the CDR3 is TGTGCCAGCAGCATCGGGAGGTCTGGGGCCAACGTCCTGACTTTC. It codes for CASSIGRSGANVLTF.

This clonotype was recorded at least ten times. The chain couples TRBV20-1 to TRBJ1-2; TRBD1 agrees at 8 bases. CDR1 DFQATT and CDR2 SNEGSKA come from the germline V gene (reference sequence). V dropped 4 bases and J dropped 1; count of bases not matched to a gene: 5. CDR3 length: 14 amino acids. In DNA form, the CDR3 reads TGCAGTGCTATGAGACAGGGGTTTAACTATGGCTACACCTTC. Translating gives CSAMRQGFNYGYTF.